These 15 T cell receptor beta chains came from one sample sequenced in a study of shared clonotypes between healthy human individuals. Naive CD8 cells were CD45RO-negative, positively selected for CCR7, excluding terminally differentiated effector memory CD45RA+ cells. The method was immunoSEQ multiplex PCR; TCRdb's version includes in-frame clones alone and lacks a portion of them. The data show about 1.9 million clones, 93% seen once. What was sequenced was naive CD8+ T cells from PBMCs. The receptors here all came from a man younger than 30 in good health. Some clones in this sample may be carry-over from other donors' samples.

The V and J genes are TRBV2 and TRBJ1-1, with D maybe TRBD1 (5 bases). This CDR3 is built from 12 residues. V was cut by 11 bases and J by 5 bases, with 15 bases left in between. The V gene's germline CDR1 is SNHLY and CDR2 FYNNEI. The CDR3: CAVPIGGTEAFF. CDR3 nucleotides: TGTGCCGTACCTATCGGGGGAACTGAAGCTTTCTTT.

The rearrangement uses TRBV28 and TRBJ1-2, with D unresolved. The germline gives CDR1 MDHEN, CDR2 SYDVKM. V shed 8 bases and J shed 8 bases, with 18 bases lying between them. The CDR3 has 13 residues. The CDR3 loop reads CASGEAQAEGYTF. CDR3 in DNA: TGTGCCAGCGGGGAGGCGCAGGCGGAGGGCTACACCTTC.

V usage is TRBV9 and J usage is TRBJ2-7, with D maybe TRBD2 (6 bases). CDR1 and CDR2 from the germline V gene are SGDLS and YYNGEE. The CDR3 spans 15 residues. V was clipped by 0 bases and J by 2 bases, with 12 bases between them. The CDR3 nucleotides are TGTGCCAGCAGCGTAGGGGCTAGCGCTCCCTACGAGCAGTACTTC. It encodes CASSVGASAPYEQYF.

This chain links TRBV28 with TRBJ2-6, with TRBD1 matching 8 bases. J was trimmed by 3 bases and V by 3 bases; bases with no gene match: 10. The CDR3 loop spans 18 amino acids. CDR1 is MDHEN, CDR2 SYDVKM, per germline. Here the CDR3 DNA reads TGTGCCAGCAGTTTTCTAGGACAGGGCGTAAATGGGGCCAACGTCCTGACTTTC. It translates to CASSFLGQGVNGANVLTF.

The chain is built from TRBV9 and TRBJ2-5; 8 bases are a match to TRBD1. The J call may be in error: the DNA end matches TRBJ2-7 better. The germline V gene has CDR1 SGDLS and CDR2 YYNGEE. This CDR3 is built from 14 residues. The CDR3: CASSFGQGGGEQYF. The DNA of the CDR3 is TGTGCCAGCAGCTTCGGACAGGGAGGCGGCGAGCAGTACTTC.

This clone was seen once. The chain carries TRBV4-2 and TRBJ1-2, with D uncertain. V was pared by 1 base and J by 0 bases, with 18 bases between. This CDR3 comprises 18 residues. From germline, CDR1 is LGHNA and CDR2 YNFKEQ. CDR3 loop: CASSQGERTATSNYGYTF. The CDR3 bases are TGTGCCAGCAGCCAAGGAGAGAGGACGGCTACTTCTAACTATGGCTACACCTTC.

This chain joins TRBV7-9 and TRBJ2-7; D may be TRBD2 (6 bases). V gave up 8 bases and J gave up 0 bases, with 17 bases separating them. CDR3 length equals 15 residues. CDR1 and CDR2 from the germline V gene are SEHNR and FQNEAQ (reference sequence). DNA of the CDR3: TGTGCCAGCGGCGGGGACTCGACCATCTCCTACGAGCAGTACTTC. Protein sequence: CASGGDSTISYEQYF.

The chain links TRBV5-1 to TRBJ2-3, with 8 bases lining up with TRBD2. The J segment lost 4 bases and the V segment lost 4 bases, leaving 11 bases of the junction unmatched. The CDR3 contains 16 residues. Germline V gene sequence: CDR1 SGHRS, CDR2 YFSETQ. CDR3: CASSPGLVGVPDTQYF. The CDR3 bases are TGCGCCAGCAGCCCGGGACTAGTAGGAGTCCCAGATACGCAGTATTTT.

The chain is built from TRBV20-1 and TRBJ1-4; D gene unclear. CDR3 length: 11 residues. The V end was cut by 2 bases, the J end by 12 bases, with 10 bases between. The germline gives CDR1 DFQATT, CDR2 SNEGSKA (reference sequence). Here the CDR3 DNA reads TGCAGTGCTAGAAAGGGAGCCGAACTGTTTTTT. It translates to CSARKGAELFF.

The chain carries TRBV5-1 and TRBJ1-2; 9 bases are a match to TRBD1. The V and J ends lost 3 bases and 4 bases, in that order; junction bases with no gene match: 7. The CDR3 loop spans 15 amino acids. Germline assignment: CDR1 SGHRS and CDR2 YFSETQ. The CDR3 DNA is TGCGCCAGCAGCTCACAGGGGGCGCTTATCTATGGCTACACCTTC. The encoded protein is CASSSQGALIYGYTF.

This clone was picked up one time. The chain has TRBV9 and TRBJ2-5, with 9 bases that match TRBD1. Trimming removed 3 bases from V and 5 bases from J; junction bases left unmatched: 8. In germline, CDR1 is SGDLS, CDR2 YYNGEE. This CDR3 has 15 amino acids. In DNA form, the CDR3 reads TGTGCCAGCAGCGCCTCCGGGACAGGGAGGGAGACCCAGTACTTC. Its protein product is CASSASGTGRETQYF.

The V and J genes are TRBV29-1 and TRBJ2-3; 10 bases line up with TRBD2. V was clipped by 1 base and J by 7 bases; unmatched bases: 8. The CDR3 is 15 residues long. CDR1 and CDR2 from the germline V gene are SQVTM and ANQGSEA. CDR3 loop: CSVEGLAGERNTQYF. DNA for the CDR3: TGCAGCGTTGAAGGCCTAGCGGGAGAGAGGAATACGCAGTATTTT.

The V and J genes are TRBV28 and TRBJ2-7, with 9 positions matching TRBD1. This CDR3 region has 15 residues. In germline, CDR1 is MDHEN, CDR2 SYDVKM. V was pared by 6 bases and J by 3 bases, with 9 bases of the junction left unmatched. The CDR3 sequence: CASSPLDRGIYEQYF. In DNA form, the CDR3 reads TGTGCCAGCAGCCCTCTCGACAGGGGGATCTACGAGCAGTACTTC.

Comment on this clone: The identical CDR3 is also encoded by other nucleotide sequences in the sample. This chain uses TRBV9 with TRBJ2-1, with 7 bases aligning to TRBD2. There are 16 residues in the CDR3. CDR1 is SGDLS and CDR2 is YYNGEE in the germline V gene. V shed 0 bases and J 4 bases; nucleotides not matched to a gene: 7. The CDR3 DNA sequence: TGTGCCAGCAGCGTAGGTGGCGGGGGAGAATACAATGAGCAGTTCTTC. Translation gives CASSVGGGGEYNEQFF.

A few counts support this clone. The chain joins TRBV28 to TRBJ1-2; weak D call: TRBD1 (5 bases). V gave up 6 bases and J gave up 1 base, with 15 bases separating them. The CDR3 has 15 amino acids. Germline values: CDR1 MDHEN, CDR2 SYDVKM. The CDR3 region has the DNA TGTGCCAGCAGGTCAGGGATCCTGGGTAACTATGGCTACACCTTC. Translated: CASRSGILGNYGYTF.